This TCR beta chain came from a study of T cells in Graves' hyperthyroidism and ophthalmopathy. Amplification targeted TCR beta CDR3 regions from RNA transcripts. The HTBI primer set was used in a first-round RT-PCR of the TCR CDR3. TCRdb ran MiXCR on the multiplex PCR reads and lists one entry per CDR3 protein. Of approximately 630,000 distinct CDR3 sequences in the sample, 15% to 20% are singletons; the top ten hold less than 4.5%. Lactation, pregnancy, other autoimmune disease or uncontrolled infection excluded patients. Diagnoses used clinical symptoms, serum thyroxine and TRAb, thyroid ultrasound and orbital computed tomography. CDR1 and CDR2 from the germline V gene are MNHNS and SASEGT. The CDR3 extends over 15 amino acids. V lost 4 bases to trimming and J lost 5 bases; unmatched junction nucleotides: 8. Study results and caveats: Blood also held most thyroid clonotypes expanded beyond 0.001.

Points on this clonotype: Its specificity is unknown.

The chain employs TRBV6-1 and TRBJ2-5; 9 bases fit TRBD1. The sequence was collected from a woman in her twenties or thirties with Graves' hyperthyroidism. Sequencing input: blood. In DNA form, the CDR3 reads TGTGCCAGCAGTGGGGACGGGACAGGGTGGGAGACCCAGTACTTC. This codes for CASSGDGTGWETQYF.